The 14 T cell receptor beta chains presented below share a single source sample, sequenced in a study of cytomegalovirus exposure and HLA in healthy donors. Clones were read by immunoSEQ multiplex PCR, and TCRdb kept only the in-frame ones, dropping some. The repertoire includes roughly 150,000 clones, 70% to 90% of them detected once, and around 10% sits in the top ten. The sequenced sample was PBMCs. These receptor sequences come from a man aged 18 to 30 in good health and CMV-seropositive.

This chain links TRBV5-4 with TRBJ2-1; D is possibly TRBD1 (6 bases). V was trimmed by 4 bases and J by 4 bases, leaving 27 bases between them. The CDR3 is made up of 19 amino acids. Germline V gives CDR1 SGHNT, CDR2 YYREEE (reference sequence). The chain's CDR3 is CASSHARDTLQFTYNEQFF. The CDR3 DNA is TGTGCCAGCAGCCATGCCCGGGACACACTCCAATTTACTTACAATGAGCAGTTCTTC.

The CDR3 nucleotides read TGTGCCATCTCTCTGAGGACAGGGGGTTCTCAAGAGACCCAGTACTTC. Translating it yields CAISLRTGGSQETQYF. The chain uses TRBV10-3 and TRBJ2-5; TRBD1 matches 10 bases. Trimming cost V 8 bases and J 2 bases; bases outside gene matches: 11. Germline values: CDR1 ENHRY, CDR2 SYGVKD. The CDR3 is 16 residues long.

The rearrangement uses TRBV5-1 and TRBJ1-1; TRBD1 might be the D (5 bases). CDR3 size: 16 residues. Germline V lookup: CDR1 SGHRS, CDR2 YFSETQ. The ends were cut back, 6 bases at V and 3 bases at J, with 21 bases in the middle. For the CDR3, the DNA is TGCGCCAGCACCTTCGAAACCAGGGAACTGGACACTGAAGCTTTCTTT. Encoded protein: CASTFETRELDTEAFF.

CDR3 region: CASSVTGDRHTF. For the CDR3, the DNA is TGTGCCAGCAGCGTGACAGGGGACAGGCACACCTTC. The genes are TRBV5-8 and TRBJ1-2; TRBD1 aligns across 8 bases. Germline CDR1 SGHTS, CDR2 YDEGEE. V shed 4 bases and J 12 bases; nucleotides not matched to a gene: 8. The CDR3 has 12 amino acids.

As to this clone: The same CDR3 can be traced to other DNA sequences in this sample. The chain combines TRBV25-1 with TRBJ2-5, with D possibly being TRBD1 (6 bases). From germline, CDR1 is MGHDK and CDR2 SYGVNS. The V gene lost 2 bases and the J gene lost 1 base, with 8 bases spanning the gap. CDR3 size: 14 residues. The CDR3 protein is CASSERTAQETQYF. CDR3 coding DNA: TGTGCCAGCAGTGAACGGACAGCCCAAGAGACCCAGTACTTC.

In this sample, this clone turned up a few times. The CDR3 spells CASGTGNGYTF. The CDR3 bases are TGTGCCAGTGGGACAGGGAATGGCTACACCTTC. V usage is TRBV27 and J usage is TRBJ1-2; the match to TRBD1 covers 9 bases. The CDR3 length is 11 residues. Germline values: CDR1 MNHEY, CDR2 SMNVEV (reference sequence). With V trimmed by 9 bases and J by 6 bases, 2 bases remained unmatched.

The chain uses TRBV6-1 and TRBJ2-3, with 10 bases lining up with TRBD1. From germline, CDR1 is MNHNS and CDR2 SASEGT. This CDR3 has 15 residues. J gave up 4 bases and V 6 bases, and 7 bases lay outside the gene matches. The CDR3 nucleotides are TGTGCCAGCAGCGCGACAGGGGGCGCATCAGATACGCAGTATTTT. This codes for CASSATGGASDTQYF.

This clone was found a few times. The gene calls are TRBV28 and TRBJ1-1; 8 bases match TRBD1. CDR1 MDHEN and CDR2 SYDVKM come from the germline V gene. Germline trimming cut 5 bases from V and 8 bases from J; bases unmatched to any gene: 19. The CDR3 loop spans 17 amino acids. For the CDR3, the DNA is TGTGCCAGCAGTCCACTTAGGACAGGGAGGATCCTTACCGAAGCTTTCTTT. This sequence encodes CASSPLRTGRILTEAFF.

On this clone itself: Sequence at one end of the junction differs from germline and may be a read error. V gene TRBV11-2 combines with J gene TRBJ1-2, with D possibly matching TRBD1 (5 bases). CDR1 is SGHAT and CDR2 is FQNNGV in the germline V gene. CDR3 length: 14 residues. CDR3 DNA sequence: TGTGCCAGCACCTTATCGACAGCTAACTATGGCTACACCTTC. Amino acids: CASTLSTANYGYTF.

This chain links TRBV5-1 with TRBJ1-1; 10 bases match TRBD1. There are 15 residues in the CDR3. J was trimmed by 3 bases and V by 7 bases; bases with no gene match: 9. Germline CDR1 reads SGHRS; CDR2 reads YFSETQ. CDR3 nucleotides: TGCGCCAGCGGACCCGGGACAGGGGATGACACTGAAGCTTTCTTT. Translation: CASGPGTGDDTEAFF.

The chain joins TRBV7-9 to TRBJ1-1, with D possibly matching TRBD1 (6 bases). CDR1 is SEHNR and CDR2 is FQNEAQ in the germline V gene (reference sequence). Trimming stripped 5 bases from V and 8 bases from J, with 21 bases between. The CDR3 is 15 residues long. The CDR3 loop reads CASSETSPAGTEAFF. CDR3 nucleotide sequence: TGTGCCAGCAGCGAAACGTCACCCGCCGGGACAGAAGCTTTCTTT.

The chain uses TRBV10-3 and TRBJ2-7; D possibly corresponds to TRBD1 (5 bases). V was cut by 4 bases and J by 3 bases, with 10 bases left in between. The germline V gene has CDR1 ENHRY and CDR2 SYGVKD. This CDR3 is built from 13 residues. The CDR3 protein is CAISVGQGYEQYF. The CDR3 DNA reads as TGTGCCATCAGTGTCGGCCAGGGCTACGAGCAGTACTTC.

V usage is TRBV10-3 and J usage is TRBJ2-4; TRBD2 matches at 14 bases. The CDR3 runs 19 residues. With 4 bases clipped from V and 0 bases from J, the junction kept 8 bases outside the gene matches. Germline V gives CDR1 ENHRY, CDR2 SYGVKD. The CDR3 nucleotides read TGTGCCATCAGTGCCGGACTAGCGGGAGGACAACTAGCCAAAAACATTCAGTACTTC. This translates into CAISAGLAGGQLAKNIQYF.

This sequence joins TRBV30 and TRBJ2-4, with 8 nucleotides matching TRBD2. The germline V gene has CDR1 GTSNPN and CDR2 SVGIG (reference sequence). The CDR3 contains 16 residues. J lost 0 bases, V lost 3 bases, and 7 bases had no gene match. For the CDR3, the DNA is TGTGCCTGGAGAGGGAGCGGGAGAGTAGCCAAAAACATTCAGTACTTC. It codes for CAWRGSGRVAKNIQYF.